This is a list of T cell receptor beta chains from one sample in a study of T cells in Graves' hyperthyroidism and ophthalmopathy. TCRdb reprocessed the multiplex PCR reads via MiXCR and lists one record per CDR3 protein. This table holds hundreds of thousands of distinct CDR3 sequences, around 39% found once. The sample consisted of blood. All receptors come from a man aged 18 to 29 with Graves' hyperthyroidism. CDR3s include the opening cysteine and the closing phenylalanine or tryptophan.

>TRBV7-9|TRBJ1-2
CASSQETGGVGYTF
>TRBV2|TRBJ1-2
CASRDHLGYTF
>TRBV23-1|TRBJ1-4
CASNDSPTNEKLFF
>TRBV6-6|TRBJ2-5
CASSPRDRGGQPQYF
>TRBV9|TRBJ1-4
CASSVAPGGNEKLFF
>TRBV7-2|TRBJ2-5
CASSFVADPRETQYF
>TRBV2|TRBJ2-5
CASSTTELQETQYF
>TRBV9|TRBJ1-1
CASSVVAGGLTEAFF
>TRBV12-3/TRBV12-4|TRBJ1-1
CASTPGGENTEAFF
>TRBV12-3/TRBV12-4|TRBJ1-6
CASSPDRARSPLHF
>TRBV7-2|TRBJ1-5
CARSRRGGDNQPQHF
>TRBV6-1|TRBJ1-5
CASSRIFNQPQHF
>TRBV10-3|TRBJ2-7
CATGTQGEQYF
>TRBV7-9|TRBJ1-2
CASSLPGTGEVGYTF
>TRBV7-9|TRBJ1-1
CASSPGPTNTEAFF
>TRBV11-2|TRBJ2-2
CASSPWDRKNTRELFF
>TRBV19|TRBJ2-2
CASSTGGLGTGELFF
>TRBV29-1|TRBJ2-7
CSLLYRGGEQYF
>TRBV20-1|TRBJ1-1
CSARVIETEAFF
>TRBV12-3/TRBV12-4|TRBJ1-2
CASSFTPESSGNTF
>TRBV29-1|TRBJ2-5
CSARDRGGGGLETQYF
>TRBV7-6|TRBJ2-5
CASSQSTGGQETQYF
>TRBV7-2|TRBJ1-1
CASSLWGGQDTEAFF
>TRBV20-1|TRBJ1-3
CSARDGDLAGNTIYF
>TRBV29-1|TRBJ1-1
CSPLVSPEAFF
>TRBV6-5|TRBJ2-2
CASSYSRWGTGELFF
>TRBV9|TRBJ1-1
CASSGFRQGSATEAFF
>TRBV29-1|TRBJ2-6
CSVVGQGNSGANVLTF
>TRBV2|TRBJ1-1
CASITQGVYGTEAFF
>TRBV9|TRBJ1-4
CASSSGLNEKLFF
>TRBV15|TRBJ2-7
CATSASFDNSYEQYF
>TRBV29-1|TRBJ1-5
CSVEVGVGQPQHF
>TRBV7-3|TRBJ2-5
CASSLTAGGTQYF
>TRBV6-6|TRBJ1-5
CASKQPPEPQHF
>TRBV29-1|TRBJ1-1
CSAETGERNTEAFF
>TRBV2|TRBJ2-7
CARGSGGLYEQYF
>TRBV12-3/TRBV12-4|TRBJ1-5
CASSSRQGTSNQPQHF
>TRBV12-3/TRBV12-4|TRBJ2-5
CASSLGLNQETQYF
>TRBV9|TRBJ1-2
CASSVGDRDIKGYTF
>TRBV6-5|TRBJ1-2
CASSSFDRAFNYGYTF
>TRBV4-3|TRBJ2-7
CASSQDSANAYEQYF
>TRBV7-9|TRBJ1-2
CASSAKGQNYGYTF
>TRBV12-3/TRBV12-4|TRBJ2-7
CAGSPTSGRAYEQYF
>TRBV24-1|TRBJ2-7
CATSEAGVYEQYF
>TRBV12-3/TRBV12-4|TRBJ2-5
CASSLYVQFGTQYF
>TRBV6-5|TRBJ1-3
CASSYGLGGSGNTIYF
>TRBV29-1|TRBJ2-7
CSFWTGDDEQYF
>TRBV25-1|TRBJ1-1
CASSLEAPGTNTEAFF
>TRBV29-1|TRBJ2-6
CSAGQAGANVLTF
>TRBV10-3|TRBJ1-5
CASNALRRQAGQPQHF
>TRBV10-2|TRBJ2-5
CASNTGTGPQETQYF
>TRBV25-1|TRBJ1-5
CASSRPDRGYQPQHF
>TRBV12-3/TRBV12-4|TRBJ1-1
CASSRNAAVHTEAFF
>TRBV20-1|TRBJ2-5
CSARDHRGETQYF
>TRBV10-3|TRBJ1-5
CAATGAFNQPQHF
>TRBV25-1|TRBJ1-5
CASSESGGPQHF
>TRBV4-1|TRBJ2-7
CASSQVRDRDYEQYF
>TRBV4-1|TRBJ1-5
CASSQGGGGNQPQHF
>TRBV29-1|TRBJ1-3
CSVEDQGVGNTIYF